Presented here are 30 T cell receptor beta chains from one specimen sequenced in a study of T cell changes during pregnancy in multiple sclerosis. TCRdb keeps only in-frame clones here, not all; method: immunoSEQ multiplex PCR. The table has about 100,000 clones, about 94% seen once. The sample in question was peripheral blood, obtained before pregnancy. Every receptor here comes from a female donor with multiple sclerosis, enrolled in a pregnancy study.

The rearrangement joins TRBV28 to TRBJ2-1, with D possibly matching TRBD2 (6 bases). Germline V gene lookup returns CDR1 MDHEN and CDR2 SYDVKM. The CDR3 consists of 14 residues. V shed 2 bases and J shed 7 bases, with 12 bases lying between them. The CDR3, as DNA: TGTGCCAGCAGTTTACTGGAGGGCAAGAATGAGCAGTTCTTC. Translating it yields CASSLLEGKNEQFF.

The chain carries TRBV14 and TRBJ2-1; TRBD1 aligns across 8 bases. With 1 base clipped from V and 8 bases from J, the junction kept 19 bases outside the gene matches. The CDR3 spans 19 residues. Germline assignment: CDR1 SGHDN and CDR2 FVKESK. The CDR3, as DNA: TGTGCCAGCAGCCAAGGGTTGGGACAGGCAATTGCGGGGCGGGATGAGCAGTTCTTC. This sequence encodes CASSQGLGQAIAGRDEQFF.

This chain joins TRBV5-1 and TRBJ1-5; D remains unclear. Trimming left V 0 bases short and J 4 bases short, with 11 bases between. The germline V gene has CDR1 SGHRS and CDR2 YFSETQ. This CDR3 is 15 amino acids long. CDR3 in DNA: TGCGCCAGCAGCTTGGCCCCAGGCCAAAATCAGCCCCAGCATTTT. Translated, it gives CASSLAPGQNQPQHF. Using reference TRBV5-1 and TRBJ1-5 for the parts outside the CDR3, the full variable domain is KAGVTQTPRYLIKTRGQQVTLSCSPISGHRSVSWYQQTPGQGLQFLFEYFSETQRNKGNFPGRFSGRQFSNSRSEMNVSTLELGDSALYLCASSLAPGQNQPQHFGDGTRLSIL.

J is TRBJ1-1 and V is TRBV2; 7 nucleotides match TRBD1. CDR3 size: 13 residues. CDR1 and CDR2 (germline): SNHLY, FYNNEI. V shed 5 bases and J 6 bases; nucleotides not matched to a gene: 6. The DNA of the CDR3 is TGTGCCAGCAGTCAAAGACAGGGCTCTGAAGCTTTCTTT. Translation: CASSQRQGSEAFF.

The rearrangement joins TRBV27 to TRBJ1-3, with D maybe TRBD1 (5 bases). V was shortened by 8 bases and J by 0 bases, with 14 bases between the two germline ends. This CDR3 has 15 amino acids. In germline, CDR1 is MNHEY, CDR2 SMNVEV (reference sequence). CDR3 DNA: TGTGCCAGCGGAGGGGAGGGGTACTCTGGAAACACCATATATTTT. Amino acids: CASGGEGYSGNTIYF.

CDR3 DNA sequence: TGTGCCAGCAGTGAACAAGGGGGGAACACTGAAGCTTTCTTT. Its protein product is CASSEQGGNTEAFF. This sequence joins TRBV2 and TRBJ1-1, with a weak D call TRBD1 (6 bases). The CDR3 spans 14 residues. Germline V gene sequence: CDR1 SNHLY, CDR2 FYNNEI. V was shortened by 2 bases and J by 1 base, with 8 bases between the two germline ends.

The chain combines TRBV5-4 with TRBJ1-1, with no clear D. The germline V gene has CDR1 SGHNT and CDR2 YYREEE (reference sequence). CDR3 length: 17 amino acids. V dropped 0 bases and J dropped 0 bases, with 15 bases sitting between them. The CDR3 DNA is TGTGCCAGCAGCTTGGATCCCCGGGGTACCATGAACACTGAAGCTTTCTTT. Translation gives CASSLDPRGTMNTEAFF.

About this clone: This CDR3 is also generated by other DNA sequences in the sample. The gene calls are TRBV30 and TRBJ2-7; 11 nucleotides align to TRBD2. CDR3 length: 16 amino acids. Germline V CDR1 and CDR2: GTSNPN, SVGIG (reference sequence). Germline trimming cut 7 bases from V and 3 bases from J; bases unmatched to any gene: 14. Here the CDR3 DNA reads TGTGCCTTCACTTTAGCGGGAGGGCTTCTAAGCTACGAGCAGTACTTC. Translating gives CAFTLAGGLLSYEQYF.

V is TRBV19 and J is TRBJ2-6, with a possible D match to TRBD1 (5 bases). The length of the CDR3 is 15 residues. V shed 5 bases and J shed 1 base, with 9 bases lying between them. CDR1 is LNHDA, CDR2 SQIVND, per germline (reference sequence). The chain's CDR3 is CASSGTGSGANVLTF. The DNA for the CDR3 is TGTGCCAGTAGTGGAACAGGTTCTGGGGCCAACGTCCTGACTTTC. The variable domain in full, with the rest retrieved from reference TRBV19 and TRBJ2-6, is DGGITQSPKYLFRKEGQNVTLSCEQNLNHDAMYWYRQDPGQGLRLIYYSQIVNDFQKGDIAEGYSVSREKKESFPLTVTSAQKNPTAFYLCASSGTGSGANVLTFGAGSRLTVL.

V and J are TRBV6-5 and TRBJ1-1; possibly TRBD1 for D (6 bases). Germline V CDR1 and CDR2: MNHEY, SVGAGI. The CDR3 covers 13 residues. V lost 6 bases to trimming and J lost 0 bases, with 8 bases between them. The CDR3 bases are TGTGCCAGCAGCACAGGGCTGAACACTGAAGCTTTCTTT. This encodes CASSTGLNTEAFF.

This CDR3 reads CASSLIQRAGIEQYF. The CDR3 nucleotides read TGTGCCAGCAGCCTCATTCAGCGGGCGGGTATCGAGCAGTACTTC. J is TRBJ2-7 and V is TRBV5-6, with a weak D call TRBD2 (6 bases). Per the germline V gene, CDR1 is SGHDT and CDR2 is YYEEEE. With 4 bases removed from V and 6 bases from J, the gap between germline ends came to 20 bases. CDR3 length: 15 amino acids. The whole variable domain, filled in from reference TRBV5-6 and TRBJ2-7, reads DAGVTQSPTHLIKTRGQQVTLRCSPKSGHDTVSWYQQALGQGPQFIFQYYEEEERQRGNFPDRFSGHQFPNYSSELNVNALLLGDSALYLCASSLIQRAGIEQYFGPGTRLTVT.

The chain combines TRBV27 with TRBJ2-7; 9 bases agree with TRBD1. This CDR3 contains 14 residues. Germline CDR1 and CDR2: MNHEY and SMNVEV (reference sequence). J gave up 7 bases and V 6 bases, and 10 bases lay outside the gene matches. CDR3 nucleotide sequence: TGTGCCAGCAGGAGCCGGGACAGGGATAGAGAGCAGTACTTC. Translation gives CASRSRDRDREQYF.

This chain uses TRBV5-6 with TRBJ2-5; perhaps TRBD2 as D (6 bases). Trimming left V 4 bases short and J 4 bases short, with 14 bases between. The CDR3 has 14 amino acids. Germline V gene lookup returns CDR1 SGHDT and CDR2 YYEEEE. The DNA of the CDR3 is TGTGCCAGCAGCGCGGGGCCAGGGATAGAGACCCAGTACTTC. This sequence encodes CASSAGPGIETQYF.

V is TRBV4-1 and J is TRBJ2-2; D may be TRBD1 (6 bases). This CDR3 has 16 residues. The germline V gene encodes CDR1 MGHRA and CDR2 YSYEKL. V was shortened by 6 bases and J by 1 base, with 15 bases between the two germline ends. CDR3 in DNA: TGCGCCAGCAGAGCTCCCGGGACAAAGAACACCGGGGAGCTGTTTTTT. This codes for CASRAPGTKNTGELFF.

The chain links TRBV19 to TRBJ2-2; TRBD2 matches at 8 bases. This CDR3 spans 18 amino acids. Unmatched junction bases numbered 12, after V lost 5 bases and J lost 1 base. The V gene's germline CDR1 is LNHDA and CDR2 SQIVND (reference sequence). The CDR3 coding sequence is TGTGCCAGTAGTCCGCCGGGTCTAGCGGGCCTGAACACCGGGGAGCTGTTTTTT. It yields the protein CASSPPGLAGLNTGELFF.

This clone is a singleton in its sample. V usage is TRBV27 and J usage is TRBJ2-7, with no clear D. The CDR3 is 12 residues long. In germline, CDR1 is MNHEY, CDR2 SMNVEV (reference sequence). Trimming pared 4 bases from V and 4 bases from J, leaving 8 bases between. The CDR3 nucleotides read TGTGCCAGCAGTTCATCAGAGTACGAGCAGTACTTC. Protein product: CASSSSEYEQYF.

The rearrangement joins TRBV30 to TRBJ2-1, with 10 bases matching TRBD2. After removal of 0 bases from V and 4 bases from J, the junction contained 6 bases not matched to a gene. The CDR3 runs 16 residues. Germline assignment: CDR1 GTSNPN and CDR2 SVGIG (reference sequence). The CDR3: CAWSVRGSGRYNEQFF. The CDR3 nucleotides are TGTGCCTGGAGTGTACGAGGTAGCGGGAGGTACAATGAGCAGTTCTTC.

The chain uses TRBV25-1 and TRBJ2-1, with 11 bases aligning to TRBD2. Germline CDR1 is MGHDK and CDR2 is SYGVNS. This CDR3 is built from 13 residues. J lost 9 bases, V lost 6 bases, and 4 bases had no gene match. In DNA, the CDR3 is TGTGCCAGCAGGTACGGGACTAGCGGTGAGCAGTTCTTC. This encodes CASRYGTSGEQFF.

The rearrangement joins TRBV15 to TRBJ2-7; TRBD2 aligns across 7 bases. Losses at the gene ends were 1 base for V and 0 bases for J; bases not matched to a gene: 9. Germline CDR1 is LNHNV and CDR2 is YYDKDF (reference sequence). The CDR3 sequence is 17 residues long. The CDR3 DNA is TGTGCCACCAGCAGAGGAGGGCTAGCGGATATCTCCTACGAGCAGTACTTC. It yields the protein CATSRGGLADISYEQYF.

The chain carries TRBV27 and TRBJ2-1; 8 nucleotides line up with TRBD2. The CDR3 loop spans 15 amino acids. Trimming removed 6 bases from V and 6 bases from J; junction bases left unmatched: 10. Germline V gives CDR1 MNHEY, CDR2 SMNVEV (reference sequence). The CDR3 is CASSHLIRGGNEQFF. CDR3 DNA sequence: TGTGCCAGCAGCCACCTAATTCGGGGGGGCAATGAGCAGTTCTTC.

The J gene is TRBJ1-1, the V gene TRBV7-9; 7 bases align to TRBD1. The J segment lost 1 base and the V segment lost 4 bases, leaving 9 bases of the junction unmatched. CDR3 length equals 16 residues. The V gene's germline CDR1 is SEHNR and CDR2 FQNEAQ (reference sequence). CDR3 DNA sequence: TGTGCCAGCAGCTCCGACAGGGTAGCAAGGAACACTGAAGCTTTCTTT. This sequence encodes CASSSDRVARNTEAFF.

This chain uses TRBV7-9 with TRBJ2-3; TRBD2 is a possible D gene (6 bases). V was clipped by 3 bases and J by 6 bases, with 16 bases between them. CDR1 and CDR2 from the germline V gene are SEHNR and FQNEAQ (reference sequence). CDR3 length: 15 amino acids. The CDR3 DNA reads TGTGCCAGCAGCTTCGTAGGGGCCGCGGGGGATACGCAGTATTTT. Translating gives CASSFVGAAGDTQYF.

The J gene is TRBJ2-2, the V gene TRBV14, with 8 nucleotides matching TRBD2. Germline V gene sequence: CDR1 SGHDN, CDR2 FVKESK. This CDR3 spans 16 amino acids. J gave up 4 bases and V 2 bases, and 6 bases lay outside the gene matches. CDR3 loop: CASSQTGGPSTGELFF. The CDR3 DNA reads as TGTGCCAGCAGCCAAACGGGAGGGCCGAGCACCGGGGAGCTGTTTTTT.

The J gene is TRBJ2-7, the V gene TRBV6-7; 7 bases line up with TRBD1. TRBV6-7 is designated an ORF whose function remains uncertain. Trimming at V came to 0 bases and at J to 1 base, leaving 3 bases not matched to a gene. The CDR3 has 15 amino acids. CDR3 region: CASSYSKGASYEQYF. The DNA of the CDR3 is TGTGCCAGCAGTTACTCAAAGGGGGCATCCTACGAGCAGTACTTC.

V usage is TRBV15 and J usage is TRBJ2-7; TRBD2 matches 13 bases. Germline V gives CDR1 LNHNV, CDR2 YYDKDF (reference sequence). This CDR3 contains 18 residues. The V segment lost 1 base and the J segment 6 bases; nucleotides outside the gene matches: 12. The CDR3 nucleotides are TGTGCCACCAGCAGAGTACCACCTGGACTAGCGGGAGTGAGCGAGCAGTACTTC. Translating it yields CATSRVPPGLAGVSEQYF.

V usage is TRBV5-1 and J usage is TRBJ1-3; tentatively, D is TRBD1 (5 bases). Trimming took off 4 bases at V and 3 bases at J, with 17 bases between the two ends. This CDR3 is built from 16 residues. Looked up from germline, CDR1 is SGHRS and CDR2 is YFSETQ. CDR3 bases: TGCGCCAGCAGCCGCGGACATCCTCAAAGTGGAAACACCATATATTTT. Translated, it gives CASSRGHPQSGNTIYF.

V and J are TRBV21-1 and TRBJ1-5; the D call in the table, TRBD1, was not verified against the DNA. TRBV21-1 is a documented pseudogene. The CDR3 extends over 19 amino acids. In nucleotides, the CDR3 is TGTGCCAGCAGCAAACCTACGGTAGAGGGGGTTTTTGGCAATCAGCCCCAGCATTTT. This encodes CASSKPTVEGVFGNQPQHF.

The chain carries TRBV6-5 and TRBJ2-1; 10 positions agree with TRBD2. The V gene's germline CDR1 is MNHEY and CDR2 SVGAGI. The CDR3 covers 15 residues. V lost 0 bases and J lost 9; bases outside the gene matches: 5. For the CDR3, the DNA is TGTGCCAGCAGTTACTCCGTGACTAGCGGGTCTGAGCAGTTCTTC. It specifies CASSYSVTSGSEQFF.

The DNA of the CDR3 is TGCGCCAGCACCCCGGGACTTAGCACAGATACGCAGTATTTT. Protein sequence: CASTPGLSTDTQYF. The genes are TRBV5-1 and TRBJ2-3; perhaps TRBD2 as D (6 bases). This CDR3 is 14 amino acids long. CDR1 is SGHRS, CDR2 YFSETQ, per germline. V was pared by 6 bases and J by 0 bases, with 11 bases between.

V usage is TRBV7-2 and J usage is TRBJ2-7; 7 bases fit TRBD2. The length of the CDR3 is 14 residues. With V trimmed by 5 bases and J by 1 base, 5 bases remained unmatched. The germline V gene has CDR1 SGHTA and CDR2 FQGNSA. The DNA of the CDR3 is TGTGCCAGCAGCACCTACGGGAGGTCCTACGAGCAGTACTTC. Its protein is CASSTYGRSYEQYF.